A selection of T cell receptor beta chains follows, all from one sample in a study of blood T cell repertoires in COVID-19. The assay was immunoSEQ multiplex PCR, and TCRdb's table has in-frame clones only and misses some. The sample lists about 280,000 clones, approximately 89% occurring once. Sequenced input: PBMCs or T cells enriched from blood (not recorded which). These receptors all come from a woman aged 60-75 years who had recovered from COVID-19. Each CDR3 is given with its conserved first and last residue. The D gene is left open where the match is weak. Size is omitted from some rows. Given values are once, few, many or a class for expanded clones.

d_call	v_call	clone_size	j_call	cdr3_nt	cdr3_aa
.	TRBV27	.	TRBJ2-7	TGTGCCAGCAGCCGGGTGCAGAGGGCCTACGAGCAGTACTTC	CASSRVQRAYEQYF
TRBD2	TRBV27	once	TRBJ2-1	TGTGCCAGCCGACAATGGGGCCGACGGGAGGGAGCTTACAATGAGCAGTTCTTC	CASRQWGRREGAYNEQFF
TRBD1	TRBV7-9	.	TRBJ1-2	TGTGCCAGCAGCCAGGGACAGTCTAACTATGGCTACACCTTC	CASSQGQSNYGYTF
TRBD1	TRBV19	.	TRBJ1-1	TGTGCCAGTAGTATCGGACAGGGCGCAGCTTTCTTT	CASSIGQGAAFF
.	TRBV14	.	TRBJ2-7	TGTGCCAGCAGCCAAAAGGAGGGTATAGGCCCCACCTACGAGCAGTACTTC	CASSQKEGIGPTYEQYF
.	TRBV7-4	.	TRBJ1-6	TGTGCCAGCAGCCCAGGCCAGGCCCGATATAATTCACCCCTCCACTTT	CASSPGQARYNSPLHF
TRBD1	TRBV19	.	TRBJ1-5	TGTGCCAGCGAGCAGGGGGCGGGAAATCAGCCCCAGCATTTT	CASEQGAGNQPQHF
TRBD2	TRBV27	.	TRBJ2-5	TGTGCCAGCAGTTCAGCGGGGGGGCAGGAGACCCAGTACTTC	CASSSAGGQETQYF
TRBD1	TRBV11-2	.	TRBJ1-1	TGTGCCAGCAGGCAGACAGGGATTGTCCCTGAAGCTTTCTTT	CASRQTGIVPEAFF
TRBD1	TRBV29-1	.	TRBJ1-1	TGCAGCGTCTTAAAACAGGGGACTGAAGCTTTCTTT	CSVLKQGTEAFF
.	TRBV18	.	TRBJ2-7	TGTGCCAGCTCACCGCGGGGCCGGGGCGAGCAGTACTTC	CASSPRGRGEQYF
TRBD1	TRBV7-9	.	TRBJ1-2	TGTGCCAGCAGCGGTGGGACTCCAGGGGGTGGCTACACCTTC	CASSGGTPGGGYTF
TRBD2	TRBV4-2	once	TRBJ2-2	TGTGCCAGCAGCCAGTTAGGAGCGGGGGGGCGAACCGGGGAGCTGTTTTTT	CASSQLGAGGRTGELFF